This T cell receptor (beta chain) was retrieved from a study of vaccination and CD4 T cells after COVID-19. Study overall: By nasal swab PCR, the convalescent patients were SARS-CoV-2 positive, with ten or so mild cases and one severe. Regarding the study as a whole: The study found that a median about 88% of reactive clones in convalescent patients appeared only post-vaccination.

As for this clonotype: Its matching antigen is unknown.

Germline-derived CDR1 and CDR2 are SGHAT and FQNNGV. The CDR3 is 14 residues long. Sequencing of the DNA from cultured CD4+ T cells was carried out with the Oncomine TCR Beta short-read assay. In this case, cultured CD4+ T cells provided the extracted genomic DNA. Via MiXCR, TCRdb re-called the PCR reads, giving one row per CDR3 protein. The repertoire has fewer than 15,000 distinct CDR3 sequences, less than 70% of them found once; the top ten carry around 17%. Specified treatment: roughly ten-day PBMC culture with coronavirus spike peptide pools or control peptides (ViraFEST assay). Once peptide pools had expanded antigen-specific T cells, ViraFEST sequenced TCRs.

The V gene is TRBV11-2, the J gene TRBJ2-7, with TRBD1 matching 7 bases. The J call may not be correct, given that the DNA end is closer to TRBJ2-5. The sample was CD4+ T cells from blood, cultured in vitro. The TCR sequence derives from a human donor who had recovered from COVID-19. The CDR3 sequence: CASSLGGQPETQYF. The CDR3 nucleotides read TGTGCCAGCAGCTTAGGGGGACAGCCAGAGACCCAGTACTTC.